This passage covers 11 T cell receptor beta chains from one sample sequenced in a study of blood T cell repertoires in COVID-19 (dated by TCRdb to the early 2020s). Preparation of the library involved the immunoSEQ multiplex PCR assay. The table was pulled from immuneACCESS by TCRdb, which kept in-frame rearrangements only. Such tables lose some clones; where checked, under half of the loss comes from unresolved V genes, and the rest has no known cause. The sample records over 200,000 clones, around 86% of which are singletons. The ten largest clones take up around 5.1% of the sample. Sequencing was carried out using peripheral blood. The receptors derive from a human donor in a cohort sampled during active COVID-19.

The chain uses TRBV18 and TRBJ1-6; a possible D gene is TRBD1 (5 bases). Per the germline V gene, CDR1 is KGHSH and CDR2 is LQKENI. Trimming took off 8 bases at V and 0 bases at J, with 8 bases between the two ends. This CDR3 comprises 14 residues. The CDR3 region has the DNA TGTGCCAGCCTCGACAGCTCCTATAATTCACCCCTCCACTTT. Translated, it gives CASLDSSYNSPLHF.

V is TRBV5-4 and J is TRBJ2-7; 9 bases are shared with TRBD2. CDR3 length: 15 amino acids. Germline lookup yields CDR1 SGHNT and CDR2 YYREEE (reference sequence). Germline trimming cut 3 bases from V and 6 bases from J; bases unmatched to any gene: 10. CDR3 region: CASSSPSGEGLEQYF. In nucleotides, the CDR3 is TGTGCCAGCAGCTCCCCTAGCGGGGAGGGCCTCGAGCAGTACTTC.

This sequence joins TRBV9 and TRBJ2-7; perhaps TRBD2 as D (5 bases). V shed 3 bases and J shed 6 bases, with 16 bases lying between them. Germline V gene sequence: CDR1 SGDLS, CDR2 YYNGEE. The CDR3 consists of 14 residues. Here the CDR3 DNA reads TGTGCCAGCAGCGCAGCATCAGGCGGAGGCGAGCAGTACTTC. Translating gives CASSAASGGGEQYF.

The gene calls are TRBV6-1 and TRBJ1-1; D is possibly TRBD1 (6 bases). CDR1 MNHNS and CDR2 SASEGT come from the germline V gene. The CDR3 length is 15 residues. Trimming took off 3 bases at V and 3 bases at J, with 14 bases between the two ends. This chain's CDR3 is CASSDIRTVDTEAFF. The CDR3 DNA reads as TGTGCCAGCAGTGACATCCGGACAGTCGACACTGAAGCTTTCTTT.

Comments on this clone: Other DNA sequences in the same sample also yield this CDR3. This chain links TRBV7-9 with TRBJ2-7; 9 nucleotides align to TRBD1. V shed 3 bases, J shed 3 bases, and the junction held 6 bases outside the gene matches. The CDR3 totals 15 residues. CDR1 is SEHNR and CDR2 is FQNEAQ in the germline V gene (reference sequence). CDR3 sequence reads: CASSLGQGGLYEQYF. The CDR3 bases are TGTGCCAGCAGCTTGGGACAGGGTGGTCTCTACGAGCAGTACTTC.

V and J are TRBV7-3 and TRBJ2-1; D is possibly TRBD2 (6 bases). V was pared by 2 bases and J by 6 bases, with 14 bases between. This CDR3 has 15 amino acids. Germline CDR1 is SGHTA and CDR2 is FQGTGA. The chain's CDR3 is CASSLPSAEFNEQFF. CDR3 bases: TGTGCCAGCAGCTTACCTAGCGCCGAGTTCAATGAGCAGTTCTTC.

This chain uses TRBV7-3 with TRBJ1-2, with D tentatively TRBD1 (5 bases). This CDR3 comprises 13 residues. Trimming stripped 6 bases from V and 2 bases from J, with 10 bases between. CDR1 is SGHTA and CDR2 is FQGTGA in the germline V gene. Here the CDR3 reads CASSSTANYGYTF. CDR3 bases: TGTGCCAGCAGTTCGACAGCGAACTATGGCTACACCTTC.

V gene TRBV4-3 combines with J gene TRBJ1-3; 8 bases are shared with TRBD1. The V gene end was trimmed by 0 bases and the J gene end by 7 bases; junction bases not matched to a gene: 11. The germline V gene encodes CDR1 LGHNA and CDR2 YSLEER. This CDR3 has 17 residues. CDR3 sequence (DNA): TGCGCCAGCAGCCAAGATACCCGGCAGGGGGCGCGGAACACCATATATTTT. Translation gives CASSQDTRQGARNTIYF.

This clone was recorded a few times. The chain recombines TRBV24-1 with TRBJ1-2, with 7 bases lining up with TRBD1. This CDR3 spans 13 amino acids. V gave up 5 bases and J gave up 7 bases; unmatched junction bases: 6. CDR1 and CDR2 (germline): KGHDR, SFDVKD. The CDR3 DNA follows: TGTGCCACCAGTGGCAGGGGGAGCGGTGGCTACACCTTC. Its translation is CATSGRGSGGYTF.

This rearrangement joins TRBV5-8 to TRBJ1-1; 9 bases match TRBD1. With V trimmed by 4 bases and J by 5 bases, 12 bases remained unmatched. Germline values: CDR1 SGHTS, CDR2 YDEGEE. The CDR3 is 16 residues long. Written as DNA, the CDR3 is TGTGCCAGCAGCCCGAAAGGACAGGGGAAATGGACTGAAGCTTTCTTT. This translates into CASSPKGQGKWTEAFF.

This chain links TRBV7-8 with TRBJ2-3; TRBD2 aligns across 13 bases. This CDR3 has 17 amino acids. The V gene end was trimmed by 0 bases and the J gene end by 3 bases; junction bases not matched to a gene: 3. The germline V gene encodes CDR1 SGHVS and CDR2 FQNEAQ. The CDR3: CASSLAGLAGATDTQYF. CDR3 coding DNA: TGTGCCAGCAGCTTAGCCGGACTAGCGGGAGCAACAGATACGCAGTATTTT. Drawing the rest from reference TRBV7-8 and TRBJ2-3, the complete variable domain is GAGVSQSPRYKVAKRGQDVALRCDPISGHVSLFWYQQALGQGPEFLTYFQNEAQLDKSGLPSDRFFAERPEGSVSTLKIQRTQQEDSAVYLCASSLAGLAGATDTQYFGPGTRLTVL.